This TCR beta chain was sequenced during a study of T cell changes during pregnancy in multiple sclerosis. The CDR3 is made up of 13 amino acids. Germline V gene lookup returns CDR1 MDHEN and CDR2 SYDVKM. V was clipped by 7 bases and J by 1 base; unmatched bases: 2. TCRdb's table, derived via immunoSEQ multiplex PCR, lists solely in-frame clones and lacks some. The data contain 40,000 or so clones, over 80% of them singletons. Sequencing was performed on CD4+ T cells from peripheral blood mononuclear cells, taken in the third trimester of pregnancy. The J gene is TRBJ1-2, the V gene TRBV28; 8 bases are shared with TRBD1. This clonotype was sampled from a female donor in good health, enrolled as a control in a pregnancy study. The chain's CDR3 is CASTGQGNYGYTF. For the CDR3, the DNA is TGTGCCAGCACCGGACAGGGTAACTATGGCTACACCTTC.